The 22 T cell receptor beta chains reported below all come from one sample, sequenced in a study of T cell repertoires in cytomegalovirus infection. Each CDR3 protein is one row after TCRdb ran MiXCR on the reads. The sample has 150,000 to 200,000 distinct CDR3 sequences; approximately 15% are singletons. Sample: PBMCs. All receptors derive from a human donor in good health (CMV status not recorded). Some clones in this sample may be carry-over from other donors' samples.

This clonotype was seen a handful of times. This rearrangement joins TRBV28 to TRBJ2-7; D possibly corresponds to TRBD1 (6 bases). The CDR3 is 15 residues long. Germline CDR1 is MDHEN and CDR2 is SYDVKM. V was cut by 5 bases and J by 3 bases, with 17 bases left in between. The CDR3 bases are TGTGCCAGCAGTGTGTTTGGCTCAGGGGTCTACGAGCAGTACTTC. It translates to CASSVFGSGVYEQYF.

The chain uses TRBV24-1 and TRBJ2-1, with D perhaps being TRBD1 or TRBD2 (5 bases each). The CDR3 consists of 14 residues. Germline values: CDR1 KGHDR, CDR2 SFDVKD. The ends were cut back, 7 bases at V and 9 bases at J, with 18 bases in the middle. CDR3 bases: TGTGCCACCAGCCCGGACTCTGTGAGGGGTGAGCAGTTCTTC. Translating gives CATSPDSVRGEQFF.

This clonotype was recorded at least ten times. The V and J genes are TRBV7-2 and TRBJ1-1; D is ambiguous. Trimming cost V 5 bases and J 8 bases, with 12 bases left between them. This CDR3 is 12 amino acids long. CDR1 is SGHTA, CDR2 FQGNSA, per germline. CDR3 nucleotide sequence: TGTGCCAGCAGCCTGAGACGGACCGAAGCTTTCTTT. It codes for CASSLRRTEAFF.

This clonotype was recorded many times. CDR3 amino acids: CASSVLSVLTEAFF. For the CDR3, the DNA is TGTGCCAGCAGTGTATTATCGGTACTCACTGAAGCTTTCTTT. The rearrangement joins TRBV12-3 or TRBV12-4 to TRBJ1-1; D uncertain. This CDR3 has 14 amino acids. Deletions cut 5 bases from V and 4 bases from J, with 14 bases between.

Many counts were recorded for this clonotype. This chain's CDR3 is CASSQIAGRRYNEQFF. In DNA form, the CDR3 reads TGTGCCAGCAGCCAGATAGCGGGAAGGAGATACAATGAGCAGTTCTTC. This chain uses TRBV7-2 with TRBJ2-1; 8 positions agree with TRBD2. Germline V lookup: CDR1 SGHTA, CDR2 FQGNSA. V trimming: 5 bases; J trimming: 4 bases; junction bases outside the gene matches: 10. This CDR3 contains 16 residues.

This clonotype came up many times. This chain joins TRBV19 and TRBJ2-7, with D perhaps assigned TRBD1 or TRBD2 (6 bases each). The V gene's germline CDR1 is LNHDA and CDR2 SQIVND (reference sequence). The CDR3 is 16 residues long. Trimming left V 5 bases short and J 0 bases short, with 17 bases between. DNA for the CDR3: TGTGCCAGTAGTTCCCGAGGGGGGAAGAGCTCCTACGAGCAGTACTTC. It specifies CASSSRGGKSSYEQYF.

This clonotype showed up just a few times. The chain uses TRBV10-2 and TRBJ1-4; D unresolved. V was pared by 7 bases and J by 4 bases, with 10 bases between. Germline V gene sequence: CDR1 WSHSY, CDR2 SAAADI. This CDR3 region has 13 residues. The CDR3 DNA is TGCGCCAGCACCACACAACTTAATGAAAAACTGTTTTTT. Residues: CASTTQLNEKLFF.

Remarks on this clonotype: Possible read error: a much larger clone is one base away. The V gene is TRBV24-1, the J gene TRBJ2-1; the D is unclear. Germline CDR1 and CDR2: KGHDR and SFDVKD. This CDR3 comprises 14 residues. The CDR3 region has the DNA TGTGTCACCAGTGACCCACGGCCTAACGGAGAGCAGTTCTTC. Translating it yields CVTSDPRPNGEQFF.

This clonotype was detected many times. The CDR3 nucleotides read TGTGCCAGCAGCTTAGAGAGCGGGGGAGCCGCAGATACGCAGTATTTT. Translation: CASSLESGGAADTQYF. This rearrangement joins TRBV7-8 to TRBJ2-3; TRBD2 agrees at 8 bases. This CDR3 has 16 amino acids. Germline lookup yields CDR1 SGHVS and CDR2 FQNEAQ. Losses at the gene ends were 1 base for V and 4 bases for J; bases not matched to a gene: 7.

The chain carries TRBV19 and TRBJ2-1, with D hard to call. Germline V gene sequence: CDR1 LNHDA, CDR2 SQIVND (reference sequence). The ends were cut back, 0 bases at V and 4 bases at J, with 13 bases in the middle. The CDR3 has 16 amino acids. In nucleotides, the CDR3 is TGTGCCAGTAGTATAGAAGACAACCGATTTTACAATGAGCAGTTCTTC. It is translated as CASSIEDNRFYNEQFF.

A note on this clonotype: A read error may account for a junction end that differs from germline. V usage is TRBV7-3 and J usage is TRBJ1-1; 11 positions agree with TRBD1. Germline V gene lookup returns CDR1 SGHTA and CDR2 FQGTGA. There are 15 residues in the CDR3. Here the CDR3 DNA reads TGTGCCAGCAGCATAACCGGGACAGGGGGCACTGAAGCTTTCTTT. Translation gives CASSITGTGGTEAFF.

This clonotype has just a few counts. This rearrangement joins TRBV11-2 to TRBJ2-5; 7 nucleotides line up with TRBD1. J was trimmed by 10 bases and V by 8 bases; bases with no gene match: 10. Germline CDR1 and CDR2: SGHAT and FQNNGV. The CDR3 has 12 residues. CDR3 residues: CASGAGGVVQYF. CDR3 sequence (DNA): TGTGCCAGCGGGGCAGGGGGAGTGGTCCAGTACTTC.

This clonotype was seen ten or more times. The V gene is TRBV6-6, the J gene TRBJ2-7, with TRBD1 matching over 8 bases. This CDR3 is 13 amino acids long. Germline lookup yields CDR1 MNHNY and CDR2 SVGAGI (reference sequence). The trim removed 5 bases at V and 7 bases at J, leaving 7 bases unmatched. The CDR3 here is CASSRTGKGEQYF. For the CDR3, the DNA is TGTGCCAGCAGTAGGACAGGGAAAGGAGAGCAGTACTTC.

The chain carries TRBV7-9 and TRBJ1-2; 7 positions match TRBD1. Germline-derived CDR1 and CDR2 are SEHNR and FQNEAQ (reference sequence). This CDR3 is built from 13 residues. Trimming removed 5 bases from V and 9 bases from J; junction bases left unmatched: 9. The CDR3: CASSRVTGYSYTF. The CDR3 DNA reads TGTGCCAGCAGCCGAGTGACAGGGTATAGCTACACCTTC.

This clonotype appeared a few times. This sequence joins TRBV18 and TRBJ2-3; D perhaps matches TRBD1 (6 bases). Germline V CDR1 and CDR2: KGHSH, LQKENI. This CDR3 has 15 residues. V was cut by 5 bases and J by 5 bases, with 17 bases left in between. The CDR3 here is CASSSLPQGKDTQYF. The CDR3 DNA sequence: TGTGCCAGCTCATCATTACCTCAGGGGAAAGATACGCAGTATTTT.

This clonotype was picked up many times. CDR3 protein: CASSQDTAGQSPLHF. The DNA for the CDR3 is TGCGCCAGCAGCCAAGATACCGCAGGGCAATCACCCCTCCACTTT. The chain links TRBV4-3 to TRBJ1-6; D perhaps matches TRBD1 (5 bases). Trimming left V 0 bases short and J 10 bases short, with 13 bases between. This CDR3 is built from 15 residues. Germline-derived CDR1 and CDR2 are LGHNA and YSLEER.

The chain links TRBV7-9 to TRBJ2-5; 9 bases map to TRBD1. Unmatched junction bases numbered 9, after V lost 5 bases and J lost 5 bases. The CDR3 sequence is 15 residues long. Germline V CDR1 and CDR2: SEHNR, FQNEAQ (reference sequence). CDR3 sequence: CASSPRQGVGETQYF. The CDR3, as DNA: TGTGCCAGCAGCCCCCGACAGGGGGTAGGGGAGACCCAGTACTTC. Combining the CDR3 with reference TRBV7-9 and TRBJ2-5 gives the whole variable domain DTGVSQNPRHKITKRGQNVTFRCDPISEHNRLYWYRQTLGQGPEFLTYFQNEAQLEKSRLLSDRFSAERPKGSFSTLEIQRTEQGDSAMYLCASSPRQGVGETQYFGPGTRLLVL.

The rearrangement links TRBV28 to TRBJ1-5, with 8 bases lining up with TRBD1. The CDR3 has 15 amino acids. J lost 1 base, V lost 6 bases, and 5 bases had no gene match. In germline, CDR1 is MDHEN, CDR2 SYDVKM. The CDR3 loop reads CASRQDRASNQPQHF. Written as DNA, the CDR3 is TGTGCCAGCAGGCAGGACAGGGCGAGCAATCAGCCCCAGCATTTT.

This clonotype was seen at least ten times. The chain joins TRBV19 to TRBJ1-2; possible D gene TRBD1, 5 bases. This CDR3 region has 14 residues. Trimming cost V 6 bases and J 4 bases, with 15 bases left between them. CDR1 and CDR2 (germline): LNHDA, SQIVND (reference sequence). CDR3 sequence (DNA): TGTGCCAGTAGGCCCGGGATGGGACCCTATGGCTACACCTTC. This encodes CASRPGMGPYGYTF.

This clonotype occurred many times. This chain uses TRBV7-6 with TRBJ1-1, with D unclear. The V end lost 3 bases, the J end lost 5 bases, and 7 bases lay between the germline ends. The CDR3 runs 12 residues. Germline assignment: CDR1 SGHVS and CDR2 FNYEAQ. CDR3 sequence (DNA): TGTGCCAGCAGCTTTCCGGAGACTGAAGCTTTCTTT. This sequence encodes CASSFPETEAFF. The variable domain in full, completed from reference TRBV7-6 and TRBJ1-1, reads GAGVSQSPRYKVTKRGQDVALRCDPISGHVSLYWYRQALGQGPEFLTYFNYEAQQDKSGLPNDRFSAERPEGSISTLTIQRTEQRDSAMYRCASSFPETEAFFGQGTRLTVV.

The chain couples TRBV5-6 to TRBJ2-7, with D possibly being TRBD1 or TRBD2 (5 bases each). Trimming stripped 0 bases from V and 5 bases from J, with 12 bases between. The CDR3 spans 14 residues. Germline CDR1 and CDR2: SGHDT and YYEEEE. The CDR3 is CASSLGPGSHEQYF. DNA for the CDR3: TGTGCCAGCAGCTTGGGTCCAGGGAGCCACGAGCAGTACTTC.

CDR3 bases: TGCAGCGTTGTATGGGACAGCCCTGGAAACACCATATATTTT. Protein: CSVVWDSPGNTIYF. V and J are TRBV29-1 and TRBJ1-3; 7 bases are shared with TRBD1. CDR1 and CDR2 (germline): SQVTM, ANQGSEA. V was clipped by 4 bases and J by 2 bases; unmatched bases: 5. CDR3 length: 14 residues.